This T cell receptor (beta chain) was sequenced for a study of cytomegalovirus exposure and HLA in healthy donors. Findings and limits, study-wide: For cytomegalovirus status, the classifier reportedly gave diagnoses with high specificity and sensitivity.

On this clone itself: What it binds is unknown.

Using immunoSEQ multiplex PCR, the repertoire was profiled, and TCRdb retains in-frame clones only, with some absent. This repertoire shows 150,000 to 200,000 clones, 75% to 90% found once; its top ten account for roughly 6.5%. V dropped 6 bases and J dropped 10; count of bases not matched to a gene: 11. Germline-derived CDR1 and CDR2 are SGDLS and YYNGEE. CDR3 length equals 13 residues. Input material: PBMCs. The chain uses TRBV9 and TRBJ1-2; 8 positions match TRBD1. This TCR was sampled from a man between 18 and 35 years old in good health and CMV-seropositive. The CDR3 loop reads CASTLGTGPHYTF. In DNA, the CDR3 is TGTGCCAGCACCTTAGGGACAGGCCCTCACTACACCTTC.